Listed here are 16 T cell receptor beta chains from one sample, sequenced in a study of control samples from healthy donors and cancer patients. The table came from immunoSEQ multiplex PCR; TCRdb's copy has only in-frame clones and leaves some out. The data contain 90,000 or so clones, roughly 89% of them singletons. The sample comprised blood. Every receptor here comes from a woman aged 55-75 years in good health.

This clone appeared a few times. The chain carries TRBV11-3 and TRBJ1-1; D is undetermined. The CDR3 covers 16 residues. Germline V gives CDR1 SGHNT, CDR2 YENEEA. V shed 3 bases and J shed 8 bases, with 22 bases lying between them. CDR3 DNA: TGTGCCAGCAGCTTTGGTGTGGGCACTGGGCAGACCGAAGCTTTCTTT. Translated, it gives CASSFGVGTGQTEAFF.

The rearrangement links TRBV4-2 to TRBJ1-5; D unclear. With 1 base removed from V and 2 bases from J, the gap between germline ends came to 9 bases. The CDR3 consists of 15 residues. Per germline, CDR1 LGHNA and CDR2 YNFKEQ. The CDR3 DNA follows: TGTGCCAGCAGCCAAGGGCAGGAGGGCAATCAGCCCCAGCATTTT. Its protein product is CASSQGQEGNQPQHF.

The chain employs TRBV5-1 and TRBJ1-1; D is unresolved. The CDR3 extends over 13 amino acids. The germline gives CDR1 SGHRS, CDR2 YFSETQ. The V and J ends lost 2 bases and 5 bases respectively, with 10 bases between them. The CDR3 is CASSLGRMTEAFF. The DNA of the CDR3 is TGCGCCAGCAGCTTAGGGAGGATGACTGAAGCTTTCTTT.

The chain couples TRBV20-1 to TRBJ1-1; possibly TRBD1 for D (5 bases). Trimming took off 3 bases at V and 4 bases at J, with 12 bases between the two ends. Germline CDR1 DFQATT, CDR2 SNEGSKA (reference sequence). This CDR3 is 13 amino acids long. In DNA, the CDR3 is TGCAGTGCTAGTAACAGGCAGGGCACTGAAGCTTTCTTT. Translated, it gives CSASNRQGTEAFF.

The chain joins TRBV30 to TRBJ1-5; unclear D gene. V was cut by 2 bases and J by 4 bases, with 9 bases left in between. This CDR3 contains 13 residues. CDR1 is GTSNPN, CDR2 SVGIG, per germline (reference sequence). The CDR3 region has the DNA TGTGCCTGGAGTTTCGGCCTTAATCAGCCCCAGCATTTT. This translates into CAWSFGLNQPQHF.

The chain employs TRBV7-6 and TRBJ1-1; weak D call: TRBD1 (5 bases). The germline V gene encodes CDR1 SGHVS and CDR2 FNYEAQ. V was cut by 4 bases and J by 0 bases, with 18 bases left in between. The CDR3 totals 17 residues. The CDR3: CASSSVTRTGLNTEAFF. The CDR3 region has the DNA TGTGCCAGCAGCTCAGTGACCCGTACGGGGCTGAACACTGAAGCTTTCTTT.

This clone came up once. The V and J genes are TRBV7-9 and TRBJ2-3, with 9 bases matching TRBD1. CDR3 size: 13 residues. The trim removed 11 bases at V and 1 base at J, leaving 4 bases unmatched. Germline CDR1 reads SEHNR; CDR2 reads FQNEAQ (reference sequence). CDR3 nucleotide sequence: TGTGCCGGAAGGGACAGGGGCACAGATACGCAGTATTTT. This sequence encodes CAGRDRGTDTQYF.

The V call is TRBV29-1, the J call TRBJ2-5, with D possibly TRBD1 on 6 matching bases. The CDR3 is 13 residues long. V lost 7 bases to trimming and J lost 5 bases, with 17 bases between them. The V gene's germline CDR1 is SQVTM and CDR2 ANQGSEA. CDR3 region: CSGGSGVGETQYF. CDR3 bases: TGCAGCGGCGGCTCAGGGGTCGGCGAGACCCAGTACTTC.

This chain links TRBV18 with TRBJ2-1; maybe TRBD2 (6 bases). CDR3 length: 13 amino acids. Germline assignment: CDR1 KGHSH and CDR2 LQKENI. Trimming pared 2 bases from V and 8 bases from J, leaving 10 bases between. This chain's CDR3 is CASSPAGSDEQFF. CDR3 DNA: TGTGCCAGCTCACCAGCCGGGAGCGATGAGCAGTTCTTC. The complete variable domain, with remaining parts taken from reference TRBV18 and TRBJ2-1, reads NAGVMQNPRHLVRRRGQEARLRCSPMKGHSHVYWYRQLPEEGLKFMVYLQKENIIDESGMPKERFSAEFPKEGPSILRIQQVVRGDSAAYFCASSPAGSDEQFFGPGTRLTVL.

This rearrangement joins TRBV20-1 to TRBJ2-2; D ambiguous. This CDR3 region has 11 residues. Germline V gives CDR1 DFQATT, CDR2 SNEGSKA (reference sequence). V shed 6 bases and J shed 2 bases, with 4 bases lying between them. The CDR3: CSAQNTGELFF. In DNA, the CDR3 is TGCAGTGCGCAAAACACCGGGGAGCTGTTTTTT.

The chain combines TRBV4-2 with TRBJ2-2; 11 bases fit TRBD1. Germline assignment: CDR1 LGHNA and CDR2 YNFKEQ. The CDR3 runs to 18 residues. The J segment lost 2 bases and the V segment lost 2 bases, leaving 7 bases of the junction unmatched. The CDR3 nucleotides are TGTGCCAGCAGCCAACTCCTCGGACAGGGGGCTAACACCGGGGAGCTGTTTTTT. This sequence encodes CASSQLLGQGANTGELFF.

This clone was seen a handful of times. The CDR3 DNA sequence: TGTGCCAGCAGTGACGAGATAGGGAACACCATATATTTT. Its protein is CASSDEIGNTIYF. V gene TRBV6-1 combines with J gene TRBJ1-3; D gene uncertain. The CDR3 spans 13 residues. CDR1 is MNHNS, CDR2 SASEGT, per germline. Trimming took 3 bases from V and 7 from J, leaving 10 bases between them.

This clone was seen a few times. This chain links TRBV9 with TRBJ2-5; the D gene is possibly TRBD1 (6 bases). Germline CDR1 reads SGDLS; CDR2 reads YYNGEE. The CDR3 extends over 15 amino acids. V was pared by 3 bases and J by 5 bases, with 17 bases between. The CDR3 bases are TGTGCCAGCAGCGGGGGGAACAGGGATTGGGAGACCCAGTACTTC. Residues: CASSGGNRDWETQYF.

The chain joins TRBV7-9 to TRBJ2-3; tentatively, D is TRBD2 (6 bases). Looked up from germline, CDR1 is SEHNR and CDR2 is FQNEAQ (reference sequence). Trimming left V 5 bases short and J 2 bases short, with 14 bases between. The length of the CDR3 is 15 residues. This CDR3 is CASSPGDSPTDTQYF. The CDR3 DNA reads as TGTGCCAGCAGCCCTGGGGACTCCCCCACAGATACGCAGTATTTT. The full variable domain, its missing parts supplied by reference TRBV7-9 and TRBJ2-3, is DTGVSQNPRHKITKRGQNVTFRCDPISEHNRLYWYRQTLGQGPEFLTYFQNEAQLEKSRLLSDRFSAERPKGSFSTLEIQRTEQGDSAMYLCASSPGDSPTDTQYFGPGTRLTVL.

The J gene is TRBJ2-3, the V gene TRBV3-1 (or the pseudogene TRBV3-2), with 8 bases identical to TRBD2. V lost 8 bases to trimming and J lost 1 base; unmatched junction nucleotides: 2. This CDR3 is 13 amino acids long. Germline V lookup: CDR1 LGHDT, CDR2 YNNKEL (reference sequence). CDR3 bases: TGTGCCAGCTCCGGGGGGGGCACAGATACGCAGTATTTT. Its translation is CASSGGGTDTQYF.

V gene TRBV3-1 (or the pseudogene TRBV3-2) combines with J gene TRBJ2-5; 8 bases match TRBD1. The CDR3 has 16 residues. V lost 0 bases to trimming and J lost 5 bases; unmatched junction nucleotides: 8. CDR1 is LGHDT and CDR2 is YNNKEL in the germline V gene (reference sequence). The chain's CDR3 is CASSQEPPTGEETQYF. CDR3 sequence (DNA): TGTGCCAGCAGCCAAGAACCGCCGACAGGGGAGGAGACCCAGTACTTC.